This T cell receptor beta chain was identified during a study of blood T cell repertoires in COVID-19. In the study overall: Researchers got acute and convalescent COVID-19 samples from the United States, Italy and Spain. T cells, B-cell-depleted T cells, or PBMCs supplied cDNA or gDNA.

Per the original data handling: Amplification from reference gene primers served as the basis for estimated nucleated cell counts. The assay was immunoSEQ multiplex PCR, and TCRdb's table has in-frame clones only and misses some. That table is the source of V, J and clone size, and D and trimming were worked out from the DNA. The sample consists of about 120,000 clones, around nine tenths of them appearing once. Seattle's cohort entered during active infection and was followed longitudinally. Trimming at V came to 5 bases and at J to 0 bases, leaving 6 bases not matched to a gene. Germline V gene lookup returns CDR1 SGHAT and CDR2 FQNNGV. CDR3 length: 15 residues.

The receptor's source is a man aged 60-69 years with COVID-19, enrolled during active disease. The sequenced sample consisted of peripheral blood. This sequence joins TRBV11-2 and TRBJ1-2; 7 nucleotides match TRBD1. DNA of the CDR3: TGTGCCAGCAGCCACCGGGACAGCCCTAACTATGGCTACACCTTC. Translation: CASSHRDSPNYGYTF.